The clone carrying this T cell receptor beta chain came up once. Terminally differentiated effector memory CD45RA+ cells were left out of the naive CD8 fraction, which was CD45RO-negative and positively selected for CCR7. The CDR3 is 15 amino acids. Germline V gene data show CDR1 as ENHRY and CDR2 as SYGVKD. The V and J ends lost 6 bases and 2 bases respectively, with 14 bases between them. The data stem from a study of shared clonotypes between healthy human individuals. The assay was immunoSEQ multiplex PCR, and TCRdb's table has in-frame clones only and misses some. This table has some 2,100,000 clones, just over 90% appearing once.

The chain employs TRBV10-3 and TRBJ2-1; D may be TRBD2 (6 bases). This receptor was obtained from a man aged 18 to 35 in good health. Some clones in this sample may be carry-over from other donors' samples. Sequenced sample: naive CD8+ T cells from PBMCs. CDR3 sequence: CAIRSAGTAYNEQFF. The CDR3 bases are TGTGCCATCAGATCCGCGGGGACCGCCTACAATGAGCAGTTCTTC.